The 25 T cell receptor beta chains below come from one sample, sequenced in a study of blood T cell repertoires in COVID-19. Here immunoSEQ multiplex PCR was the method, and the copy in TCRdb shows in-frame clones only, minus some. Counted here are 200,000 to 250,000 clones, 88% occurring once; the ten biggest clones make up around 1.4%. Sequenced input: peripheral blood. These receptors all stem from a man between 18 and 29 years old with active or convalescent COVID-19.

The V call is TRBV6-1, the J call TRBJ1-2, with TRBD1 matching over 10 bases. The CDR3 is 14 amino acids. V was pared by 3 bases and J by 8 bases, with 6 bases of the junction left unmatched. CDR1 and CDR2 (germline): MNHNS, SASEGT. The CDR3 DNA sequence: TGTGCCAGCAGTGACCGACAGGGGGCAAACGGCTACACCTTC. Its translation is CASSDRQGANGYTF.

The rearrangement links TRBV4-2 to TRBJ1-2; D is undetermined. V gave up 0 bases and J gave up 0 bases, with 14 bases separating them. Germline CDR1 and CDR2: LGHNA and YNFKEQ. The length of the CDR3 is 17 residues. The chain's CDR3 is CASSQDGRGGANYGYTF. Written as DNA, the CDR3 is TGTGCCAGCAGCCAAGATGGGCGGGGAGGAGCTAACTATGGCTACACCTTC.

The count of this clone is one. V usage is TRBV7-3 and J usage is TRBJ2-5, with a tentative D call TRBD2 (6 bases). From germline, CDR1 is SGHTA and CDR2 FQGTGA. V dropped 5 bases and J dropped 4 bases, with 14 bases sitting between them. CDR3 length: 14 amino acids. CDR3 protein: CASSSTRDSETQYF. The DNA for the CDR3 is TGTGCCAGCAGCAGTACCCGGGACTCAGAGACCCAGTACTTC.

The chain is built from TRBV7-2 and TRBJ1-1; no clear D. The ends were cut back, 2 bases at V and 1 base at J, with 11 bases in the middle. Germline loops: CDR1 SGHTA, CDR2 FQGNSA. CDR3 size: 15 residues. CDR3 amino acids: CASSLRNWANTEAFF. CDR3 coding DNA: TGTGCCAGCAGCTTAAGGAACTGGGCGAACACTGAAGCTTTCTTT.

This clone was seen only once. This sequence joins TRBV21-1 and TRBJ1-2; the table assigns TRBD1, which was not confirmed against the DNA. TRBV21-1 is reported as a pseudogene. The CDR3 covers 18 residues. CDR3 in amino acids: CASSKAAHREISNYGYTF. The DNA of the CDR3 is TGTGCCAGCAGCAAAGCAGCACACAGGGAGATAAGCAACTATGGCTACACCTTC.

The V gene is TRBV19, the J gene TRBJ1-1, with D unresolved. V was cut by 5 bases and J by 1 base, with 5 bases left in between. Germline CDR1 and CDR2: LNHDA and SQIVND (reference sequence). The CDR3 has 12 amino acids. In DNA, the CDR3 is TGTGCCAGTAGTTCGAGGAACACTGAAGCTTTCTTT. It is translated as CASSSRNTEAFF.

The rearrangement links TRBV7-9 to TRBJ2-7; TRBD1 matches at 11 bases. The CDR3 is made up of 13 amino acids. Germline V gene lookup returns CDR1 SEHNR and CDR2 FQNEAQ (reference sequence). The V segment lost 6 bases and the J segment 7 bases; nucleotides outside the gene matches: 5. For the CDR3, the DNA is TGTGCCAGCAGGGTAGGGACAGGGGGTGAGCAGTACTTC. Translated: CASRVGTGGEQYF. Combining the CDR3 with reference TRBV7-9 and TRBJ2-7 gives the whole variable domain DTGVSQNPRHKITKRGQNVTFRCDPISEHNRLYWYRQTLGQGPEFLTYFQNEAQLEKSRLLSDRFSAERPKGSFSTLEIQRTEQGDSAMYLCASRVGTGGEQYFGPGTRLTVT.

The rearrangement joins TRBV7-7 to TRBJ2-7; the D is unclear. V lost 2 bases and J lost 5, with 13 bases in between. CDR1 SSHAT and CDR2 FNYEAQ come from the germline V gene (reference sequence). This CDR3 comprises 14 residues. As DNA, the CDR3 is TGTGCCAGCAGCTTAAACGAGATCCAGGACGAGCAGTACTTC. It encodes CASSLNEIQDEQYF.

CDR3 bases: TGCGCCAGCAGCTTGGCACTAGCGGCCAACAATGAGCAGTTCTTC. Its translation: CASSLALAANNEQFF. The V call is TRBV5-1, the J call TRBJ2-1, with 8 bases aligning to TRBD2. V gave up 0 bases and J gave up 5 bases; unmatched junction bases: 4. The CDR3 sequence is 15 residues long. The germline V gene encodes CDR1 SGHRS and CDR2 YFSETQ.

This sequence joins TRBV9 and TRBJ2-3; 10 bases are shared with TRBD2. The CDR3 has 17 residues. V gave up 0 bases and J gave up 1 base; unmatched junction bases: 5. The V gene's germline CDR1 is SGDLS and CDR2 YYNGEE. The CDR3 DNA sequence: TGTGCCAGCAGCGTAGATCTTCTAGCGGGAGGCACAGATACGCAGTATTTT. Protein sequence: CASSVDLLAGGTDTQYF.

The chain has TRBV2 and TRBJ1-1; 9 positions agree with TRBD1. Losses at the gene ends were 4 bases for V and 0 bases for J; bases not matched to a gene: 0. The CDR3 loop spans 14 amino acids. The germline gives CDR1 SNHLY, CDR2 FYNNEI. The CDR3 loop reads CASSGTGVNTEAFF. CDR3 in DNA: TGTGCCAGCAGTGGGACAGGGGTGAACACTGAAGCTTTCTTT.

This sequence joins TRBV4-1 and TRBJ2-7; 7 positions match TRBD1. V was pared by 1 base and J by 3 bases, with 15 bases of the junction left unmatched. Germline V gene lookup returns CDR1 MGHRA and CDR2 YSYEKL. The length of the CDR3 is 18 residues. The CDR3 loop reads CASSQGLVDSTGIYEQYF. As DNA, the CDR3 is TGCGCCAGCAGCCAAGGTTTAGTTGATTCGACAGGGATCTACGAGCAGTACTTC.

V is TRBV27 and J is TRBJ1-1; D unresolved. Germline assignment: CDR1 MNHEY and CDR2 SMNVEV (reference sequence). The CDR3 has 15 residues. The V end lost 3 bases, the J end lost 4 bases, and 15 bases lay between the germline ends. The CDR3 is CASSFRPIWSTEAFF. CDR3 nucleotide sequence: TGTGCCAGCAGTTTCCGACCGATCTGGAGCACTGAAGCTTTCTTT.

The chain has TRBV6-5 and TRBJ2-7, with TRBD1 as a possible D gene (5 bases). This CDR3 has 14 residues. V lost 6 bases, J lost 4 bases, and 16 bases lay in between. Germline V lookup: CDR1 MNHEY, CDR2 SVGAGI. This chain's CDR3 is CASSRVSASYEQYF. CDR3 DNA sequence: TGTGCCAGCAGCAGGGTGAGCGCTTCATACGAGCAGTACTTC.

V and J are TRBV19 and TRBJ2-2; D is undetermined. The V end was cut by 5 bases, the J end by 0 bases, with 13 bases between. The CDR3 extends over 16 amino acids. The germline V gene encodes CDR1 LNHDA and CDR2 SQIVND (reference sequence). The CDR3 spells CASSAVGGANTGELFF. The CDR3 nucleotides are TGTGCCAGTAGTGCGGTCGGCGGAGCGAACACCGGGGAGCTGTTTTTT.

The rearrangement links TRBV10-1 to TRBJ1-1; 7 nucleotides align to TRBD1. With 5 bases clipped from V and 3 bases from J, the junction kept 6 bases outside the gene matches. There are 14 residues in the CDR3. CDR1 WNHNN and CDR2 SYGVQD come from the germline V gene (reference sequence). CDR3 amino acids: CASSQDRRDTEAFF. CDR3 in DNA: TGCGCCAGCAGTCAGGACAGGCGGGACACTGAAGCTTTCTTT.

This clone was detected a few times. V gene TRBV10-2 combines with J gene TRBJ2-7; TRBD1 matches 7 bases. The CDR3 runs to 13 residues. After removal of 7 bases from V and 6 bases from J, the junction contained 9 bases not matched to a gene. Germline CDR1 WSHSY, CDR2 SAAADI. The CDR3: CASIDRAASEQYF. The CDR3 coding sequence is TGCGCCAGCATAGACAGGGCGGCATCCGAGCAGTACTTC.

This clone appeared a single time. The chain carries TRBV5-4 and TRBJ2-1; tentatively, D is TRBD1 (6 bases). This CDR3 spans 15 amino acids. CDR1 and CDR2 (germline): SGHNT, YYREEE (reference sequence). V lost 3 bases and J 4 bases, leaving 14 bases between the germline ends. The DNA of the CDR3 is TGTGCCAGCAGCTCCGCAGGGGATGGGTACAATGAGCAGTTCTTC. This sequence encodes CASSSAGDGYNEQFF.

V is TRBV3-1 (or the pseudogene TRBV3-2) and J is TRBJ1-3; maybe TRBD1 (5 bases). Germline values: CDR1 LGHDT, CDR2 YNNKEL (reference sequence). V was shortened by 3 bases and J by 2 bases, with 5 bases between the two germline ends. There are 13 residues in the CDR3. Written as DNA, the CDR3 is TGTGCCAGCAGCCACAGGGCTGGAAACACCATATATTTT. It is translated as CASSHRAGNTIYF.

The V gene is TRBV5-4, the J gene TRBJ1-4; no clear D gene. This CDR3 region has 13 residues. The germline CDR1 and CDR2 sequences are SGHNT and YYREEE (reference sequence). Trimming removed 2 bases at V and 5 bases at J, with 7 bases between. The CDR3 DNA reads as TGTGCCAGCAGCTTTTCCGGGAATGAAAAACTGTTTTTT. Its protein is CASSFSGNEKLFF. The full variable domain, completed using reference TRBV5-4 and TRBJ1-4, is ETGVTQSPTHLIKTRGQQVTLRCSSQSGHNTVSWYQQALGQGPQFIFQYYREEENGRGNFPPRFSGLQFPNYSSELNVNALELDDSALYLCASSFSGNEKLFFGSGTQLSVL.

CDR3 sequence (DNA): TGTGCCAGCAGTTCGGCGGGAGGGCCCTCTGAGCAGTTCTTC. The encoded protein is CASSSAGGPSEQFF. The V and J genes are TRBV6-5 and TRBJ2-1, with 9 bases identical to TRBD2. Germline loops: CDR1 MNHEY, CDR2 SVGAGI. V was clipped by 4 bases and J by 9 bases; unmatched bases: 7. The CDR3 spans 14 residues.

CDR3 in amino acids: CASSKHRQEAFF. The CDR3 bases are TGTGCCAGCAGTAAACATCGACAGGAAGCTTTCTTT. The V call is TRBV6-5, the J call TRBJ1-1, with D tentatively TRBD1 (5 bases). Looked up from germline, CDR1 is MNHEY and CDR2 is SVGAGI. This CDR3 region has 12 residues. Trimming removed 5 bases from V and 8 bases from J, with 12 bases in between.

The rearrangement links TRBV6-6 to TRBJ2-3, with 7 bases lining up with TRBD1. V gave up 5 bases and J gave up 2 bases; unmatched junction bases: 7. This CDR3 has 15 residues. Germline V gene lookup returns CDR1 MNHNY and CDR2 SVGAGI (reference sequence). In nucleotides, the CDR3 is TGTGCCAGCAGTCTACAGGGACAGTCCACAGATACGCAGTATTTT. Translation gives CASSLQGQSTDTQYF.

This chain joins TRBV5-5 and TRBJ2-1, with 8 bases lining up with TRBD2. The trim removed 0 bases at V and 1 base at J, leaving 3 bases unmatched. Germline assignment: CDR1 SGHKS and CDR2 YYEKEE (reference sequence). The length of the CDR3 is 16 residues. CDR3: CASSLAREASYNEQFF. The CDR3 DNA follows: TGTGCCAGCAGCTTGGCGCGGGAGGCTTCCTACAATGAGCAGTTCTTC.

This chain uses TRBV5-5 with TRBJ2-7; 7 positions match TRBD2. The J segment lost 2 bases and the V segment lost 0 bases, leaving 5 bases of the junction unmatched. Looked up from germline, CDR1 is SGHKS and CDR2 is YYEKEE (reference sequence). This CDR3 is built from 15 residues. For the CDR3, the DNA is TGTGCCAGCAGCTTGGCTAGGGGAGGGCCCTACGAGCAGTACTTC. Its protein is CASSLARGGPYEQYF.